The 2 T cell receptor beta chains below were found in one sample sequenced in a study of T cells in Graves' hyperthyroidism and ophthalmopathy. The investigators amplified TCR beta CDR3 regions from RNA transcripts. The TCR CDR3 was amplified in a first-round RT-PCR using the HTBI primer set. Each CDR3 protein gets one entry after TCRdb re-called the multiplex PCR reads with MiXCR. The data hold nearly 600,000 distinct CDR3 sequences, with 11% to 15% observed a single time. Sequenced input: blood. These receptors were obtained from a woman under 30 with Graves' ophthalmopathy.

This clonotype was seen repeatedly, ten times or more. V and J are TRBV27 and TRBJ1-1, with D tentatively TRBD1 (6 bases). The germline CDR1 and CDR2 sequences are MNHEY and SMNVEV (reference sequence). Trimming took 8 bases from V and 1 from J, leaving 11 bases between them. The CDR3 consists of 13 residues. As DNA, the CDR3 is TGTGCCAGCTGGGGGCACCGGAACACTGAAGCTTTCTTT. Translating gives CASWGHRNTEAFF.

The chain has TRBV3-1 and TRBJ1-4; D is perhaps TRBD1 (5 bases). V lost 0 bases, J lost 1 base, and 18 bases lay in between. This CDR3 region has 19 residues. The germline V gene encodes CDR1 LGHDT and CDR2 YNNKEL (reference sequence). This chain's CDR3 is CASSQDLRDVGGTNEKLFF. The CDR3 DNA is TGTGCCAGCAGCCAAGACCTCCGGGACGTCGGAGGAACTAATGAAAAACTGTTTTTT.